This T cell receptor beta chain was observed in a study of CD8 T cells in Susac syndrome. Random-hexamer reverse transcription was applied to roughly 0.5 to 1 ug RNA. A single record per CDR3 protein comes from TCRdb applying MiXCR to the immunoSEQ multiplex PCR reads. The sample yields some 180,000 distinct CDR3 sequences, roughly 95% seen once. This clonotype was observed a few times. CDR3 length: 11 amino acids. V lost 6 bases, J lost 6 bases, and 5 bases stayed unmatched. Per germline, CDR1 SQVTM and CDR2 ANQGSEA. The sequenced sample was CD4+ T cells from PBMCs. The TCR originated in a human donor in good health. This chain links TRBV29-1 with TRBJ2-7; 7 bases are shared with TRBD1. The CDR3, as DNA: TGCAGCGTCGTGGGACAGCGCGAGCAGTACTTC. Translated: CSVVGQREQYF.